A selection of T cell receptor beta chains follows, all from one sample in a study of beta chain features in type 1 diabetes. The method was immunoSEQ multiplex PCR; TCRdb's version includes in-frame clones alone and lacks a portion of them. The sample includes hundreds of thousands of clones, 68% of them seen just once. The sequenced sample was naive CD4+ T cells from blood. Receptor source: a man younger than 40 in good health. Each CDR3 is given with its conserved first and last residue.

v_gene: TRBV5-6
j_gene: TRBJ2-7
CDR3aa: CASSRSYEQYF

v_gene: TRBV29-1
j_gene: TRBJ1-1
CDR3aa: CSVEVPGLHTEAFF

v_gene: TRBV5-1
j_gene: TRBJ1-2
CDR3aa: CASSLEGYGYTF

v_gene: TRBV29-1
j_gene: TRBJ1-2
CDR3aa: CSVEDSANGYTF

v_gene: TRBV11-2
j_gene: TRBJ2-3
CDR3aa: CASSLHSSITDTQYF

v_gene: TRBV9
j_gene: TRBJ1-2
CDR3aa: CASSSNPRDRGHGYTF

v_gene: TRBV29-1
j_gene: TRBJ2-2
CDR3aa: CSVVASGVTGELFF

v_gene: TRBV12-5
j_gene: TRBJ2-5
CDR3aa: CASGPSGGPETQYF

v_gene: TRBV29-1
j_gene: TRBJ2-3
CDR3aa: CSVEEGGTDTQYF

v_gene: TRBV9
j_gene: TRBJ2-1
CDR3aa: CASSVQGDEQFF

v_gene: TRBV9
j_gene: TRBJ1-2
CDR3aa: CASSPGQDLYGYTF

v_gene: TRBV7-2
j_gene: TRBJ2-7
CDR3aa: CASSLGFSSYEQYF

v_gene: TRBV29-1
j_gene: TRBJ1-1
CDR3aa: CSVEIRLRGTEAFF

v_gene: TRBV7-9
j_gene: TRBJ1-4
CDR3aa: CASSRGTDGEKLFF

v_gene: TRBV4-3
j_gene: TRBJ2-3
CDR3aa: CASSQDLSGVGTDTQYF

v_gene: TRBV7-2
j_gene: TRBJ1-1
CDR3aa: CASSLRQGRTEAFF

v_gene: TRBV30
j_gene: TRBJ2-2
CDR3aa: CAWKRGKGNTGELFF

v_gene: TRBV25-1
j_gene: TRBJ2-7
CDR3aa: CASSEGIEQYF

v_gene: TRBV7-9
j_gene: TRBJ2-1
CDR3aa: CASSPRGDGYNEQFF

v_gene: TRBV10-3
j_gene: TRBJ2-3
CDR3aa: CAISGRDSTDTQYF

v_gene: TRBV30
j_gene: TRBJ2-5
CDR3aa: CAWTGGETQYF

v_gene: TRBV30
j_gene: TRBJ2-7
CDR3aa: CAWSVRAAYEQYF

v_gene: TRBV19
j_gene: TRBJ2-7
CDR3aa: CASSLNYEQYF

v_gene: TRBV7-9
j_gene: TRBJ1-1
CDR3aa: CASSLGEGEAFF

v_gene: TRBV14
j_gene: TRBJ2-5
CDR3aa: CASSPQHSGIETQYF

v_gene: TRBV9
j_gene: TRBJ2-5
CDR3aa: CASSPRGGPQETQYF

v_gene: TRBV2
j_gene: TRBJ2-3
CDR3aa: CASIRVGTDTQYF

v_gene: TRBV29-1
j_gene: TRBJ2-5
CDR3aa: CSVVSEETQYF

v_gene: TRBV30
j_gene: TRBJ1-1
CDR3aa: CACHPRGTEAFF

v_gene: TRBV7-9
j_gene: TRBJ2-1
CDR3aa: CASTLETVNNEQFF

v_gene: TRBV29-1
j_gene: TRBJ2-7
CDR3aa: CSSTGSNPYEQYF

v_gene: TRBV9
j_gene: TRBJ1-3
CDR3aa: CASSVLDSSGNTIYF

v_gene: TRBV23-1
j_gene: TRBJ1-5
CDR3aa: CASSQKGEDRTGRYQPQHF

v_gene: TRBV29-1
j_gene: TRBJ2-7
CDR3aa: CSGSRGHEQYF

v_gene: TRBV15
j_gene: TRBJ2-3
CDR3aa: CATSREGGSGTDTQYF

v_gene: TRBV29-1
j_gene: TRBJ2-1
CDR3aa: CSVAKREMNEQFF

v_gene: TRBV10-3
j_gene: TRBJ2-7
CDR3aa: CAIRTRQGAYEQYF

v_gene: TRBV9
j_gene: TRBJ2-1
CDR3aa: CASSVRLEASGEQFF

v_gene: TRBV9
j_gene: TRBJ2-5
CDR3aa: CASSVDPRGETQYF

v_gene: TRBV28
j_gene: TRBJ1-2
CDR3aa: CASSSVYGYTF

v_gene: TRBV4-3
j_gene: TRBJ1-2
CDR3aa: CASSQNTDTRRRSYTF

v_gene: TRBV29-1
j_gene: TRBJ2-2
CDR3aa: CSGQGTNTGELFF

v_gene: TRBV5-1
j_gene: TRBJ2-6
CDR3aa: CASSLDSGAGGANVLTF

v_gene: TRBV30
j_gene: TRBJ2-3
CDR3aa: CAWQQGDTQYF